The present TCR beta chain was sequenced within a study of Graves' ophthalmopathy and Graves' hyperthyroidism. Points from the study as a whole: Using 13 signatures, a model distinguished ophthalmopathy from stable hyperthyroidism, reaching 85% to 90% sensitivity and approximately 82% specificity. Detection in blood was also observed for most expanded thyroid clonotypes above 0.001 frequency.

Diagnosis was based on clinical symptoms, serum thyroxine, TRAb, thyroid ultrasound and orbital computed tomography. The CDR3 contains 15 residues. V shed 6 bases and J shed 1 base, with 13 bases lying between them. Germline-derived CDR1 and CDR2 are WSHSY and SAAADI. This clonotype has more than one count but fewer than ten. Antigen specificity is unknown. Amplified material comprised TCR beta CDR3 regions derived from RNA transcripts. First-round RT-PCR relied on HTBI primers, and a second-round multiplex PCR came next. MiXCR, run by TCRdb on the multiplex PCR reads, gives a single entry per CDR3 protein. The sample shows roughly 160,000 distinct CDR3 sequences, under 45% of them seen only once.

Sequences were obtained from peripheral blood. This chain uses TRBV10-2 with TRBJ1-5; perhaps TRBD1 as D (5 bases). This clonotype was sampled from a man aged 25-45 years with Graves' ophthalmopathy. The CDR3 DNA follows: TGCGCCAGCAGCGACAATTCAGGGAGCAATCAGCCCCAGCATTTT. The encoded protein is CASSDNSGSNQPQHF.